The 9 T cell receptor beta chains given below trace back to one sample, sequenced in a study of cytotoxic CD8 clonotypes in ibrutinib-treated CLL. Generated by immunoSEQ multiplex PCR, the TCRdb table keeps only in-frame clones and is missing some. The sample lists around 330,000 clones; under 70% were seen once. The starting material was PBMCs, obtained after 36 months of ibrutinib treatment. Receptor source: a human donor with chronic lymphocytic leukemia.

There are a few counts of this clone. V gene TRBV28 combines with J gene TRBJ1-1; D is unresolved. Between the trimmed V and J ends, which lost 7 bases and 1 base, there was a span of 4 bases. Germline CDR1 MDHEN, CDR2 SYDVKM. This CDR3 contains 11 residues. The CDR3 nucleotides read TGTGCCAGCATTGAGAACACTGAAGCTTTCTTT. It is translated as CASIENTEAFF.

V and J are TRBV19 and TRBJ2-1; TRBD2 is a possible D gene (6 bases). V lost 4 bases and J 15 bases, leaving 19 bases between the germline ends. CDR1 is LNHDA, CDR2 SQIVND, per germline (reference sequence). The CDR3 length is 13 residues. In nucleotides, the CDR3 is TGTGCCAGTAGTACCGCCGCGGGGACCCGAGCGTTCTTC. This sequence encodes CASSTAAGTRAFF. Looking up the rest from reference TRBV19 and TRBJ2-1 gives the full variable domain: DGGITQSPKYLFRKEGQNVTLSCEQNLNHDAMYWYRQDPGQGLRLIYYSQIVNDFQKGDIAEGYSVSREKKESFPLTVTSAQKNPTAFYLCASSTAAGTRAFFGPGTRLTVL.

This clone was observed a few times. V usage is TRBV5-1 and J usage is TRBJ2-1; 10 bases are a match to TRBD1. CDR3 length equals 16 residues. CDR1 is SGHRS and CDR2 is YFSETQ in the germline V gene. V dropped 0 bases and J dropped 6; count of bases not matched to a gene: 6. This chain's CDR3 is CASSLGSWTGGNEQFF. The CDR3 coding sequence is TGCGCCAGCAGCTTGGGGTCATGGACAGGGGGCAATGAGCAGTTCTTC.

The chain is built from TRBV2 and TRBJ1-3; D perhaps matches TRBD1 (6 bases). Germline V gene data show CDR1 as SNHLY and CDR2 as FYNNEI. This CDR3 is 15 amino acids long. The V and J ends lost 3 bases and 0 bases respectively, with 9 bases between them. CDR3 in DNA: TGTGCCAGCAGTGAGACAGGCCACTCTGGAAACACCATATATTTT. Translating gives CASSETGHSGNTIYF.

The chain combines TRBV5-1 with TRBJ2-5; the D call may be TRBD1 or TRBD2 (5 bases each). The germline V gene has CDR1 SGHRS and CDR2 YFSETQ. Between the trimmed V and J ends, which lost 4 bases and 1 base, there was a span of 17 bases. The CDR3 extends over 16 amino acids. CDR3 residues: CASSLQNPGSQETQYF. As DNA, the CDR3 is TGCGCCAGCAGCCTCCAGAACCCAGGGAGCCAAGAGACCCAGTACTTC.

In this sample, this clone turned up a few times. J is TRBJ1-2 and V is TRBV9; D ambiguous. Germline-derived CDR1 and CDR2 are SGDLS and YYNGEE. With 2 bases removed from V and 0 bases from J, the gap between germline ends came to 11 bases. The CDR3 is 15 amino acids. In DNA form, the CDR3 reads TGTGCCAGCAGCGTTGGCAGGCGCGCTAACTATGGCTACACCTTC. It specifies CASSVGRRANYGYTF.

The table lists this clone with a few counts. The CDR3 region has the DNA TGTGCCATCAGTGTCGCGGGAGACGAGCAGTACTTC. It is translated as CAISVAGDEQYF. The V gene is TRBV10-3, the J gene TRBJ2-7, with 7 nucleotides matching TRBD2. CDR1 is ENHRY, CDR2 SYGVKD, per germline. This CDR3 contains 12 residues. J was trimmed by 5 bases and V by 4 bases; bases with no gene match: 2.

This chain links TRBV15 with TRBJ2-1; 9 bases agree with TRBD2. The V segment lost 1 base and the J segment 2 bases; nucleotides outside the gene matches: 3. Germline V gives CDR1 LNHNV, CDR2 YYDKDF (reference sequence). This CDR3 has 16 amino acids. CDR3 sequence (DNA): TGTGCCACCAGCAGAGTACCTAGCGGGGCCTACAATGAGCAGTTCTTC. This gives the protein CATSRVPSGAYNEQFF.

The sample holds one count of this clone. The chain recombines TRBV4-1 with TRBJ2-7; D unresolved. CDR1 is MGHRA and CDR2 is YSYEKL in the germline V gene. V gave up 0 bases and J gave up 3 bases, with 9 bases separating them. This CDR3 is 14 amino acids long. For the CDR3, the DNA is TGCGCCAGCAGCCAAGACCCAGCCAACTACGAGCAGTACTTC. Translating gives CASSQDPANYEQYF.